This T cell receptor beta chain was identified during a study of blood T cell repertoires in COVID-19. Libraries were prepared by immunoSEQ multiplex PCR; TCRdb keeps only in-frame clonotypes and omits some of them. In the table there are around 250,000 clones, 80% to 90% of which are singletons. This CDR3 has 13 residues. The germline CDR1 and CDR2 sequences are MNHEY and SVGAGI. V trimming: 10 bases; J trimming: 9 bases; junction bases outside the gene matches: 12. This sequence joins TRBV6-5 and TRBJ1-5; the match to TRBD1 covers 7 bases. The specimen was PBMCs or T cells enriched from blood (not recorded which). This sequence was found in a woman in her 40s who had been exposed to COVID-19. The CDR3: CATRQGGAGPQHF. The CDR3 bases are TGTGCCACCCGACAGGGCGGAGCTGGGCCCCAGCATTTT.